This TCR beta chain was obtained from a study of cytomegalovirus exposure and HLA in healthy donors. Study results and caveats: Highest at DRB1 and lowest at HLA-C, TCR association rates differed among HLA loci in a later analysis.

Use of 60 Vbeta and 13 Jbeta primers characterized the PCR. TCRdb's table, derived via immunoSEQ multiplex PCR, lists solely in-frame clones and lacks some. The table has more than 60,000 clones, 74% seen once; the top ten hold roughly 9.1%. The sample holds many counts of this clone. Antigen specificity is unknown. V dropped 4 bases and J dropped 4 bases, with 7 bases sitting between them. The CDR3 is 12 residues long. Germline lookup yields CDR1 MNHNS and CDR2 SASEGT. The chain recombines TRBV6-1 with TRBJ1-1; D gene ambiguous. This TCR was sampled from a man in his forties in good health and CMV-seropositive. The sample taken for sequencing was PBMCs. Here the CDR3 DNA reads TGTGCCAGCAGTGCCCGTCCCACTGAAGCTTTCTTT. As protein: CASSARPTEAFF.